One T cell receptor beta chain is described in this entry. These data belong to a study of control samples from healthy donors and cancer patients. Method: immunoSEQ multiplex PCR; TCRdb's copy keeps in-frame clones and lacks some. The table includes tens of thousands of clones, roughly 93% detected once. CDR3 length: 18 residues. The germline V gene has CDR1 SGHTA and CDR2 FQGNSA. The germline V and J ends were trimmed by 1 base and 2 bases, with 20 bases remaining between them. Sequenced: PBMCs. V gene TRBV7-2 combines with J gene TRBJ1-2; no reliable D call. This clonotype originated in a man in his fifties or sixties with lung cancer. The CDR3 sequence is CASSLGAPEPLGNYGYTF. As DNA, the CDR3 is TGTGCCAGCAGCTTAGGGGCCCCAGAACCCCTGGGAAACTATGGCTACACCTTC. Variable domain in full (rest from reference TRBV7-2 and TRBJ1-2): GAGVSQSPSNKVTEKGKDVELRCDPISGHTALYWYRQSLGQGLEFLIYFQGNSAPDKSGLPSDRFSAERTGGSVSTLTIQRTQQEDSAVYLCASSLGAPEPLGNYGYTFGSGTRLTVV.